Below, 28 T cell receptor beta chains from the same sample are listed, as sequenced in a study of cytomegalovirus exposure and HLA in healthy donors. Researchers ran the PCR with 60 Vbeta and 13 Jbeta primers. TCRdb's copy holds only in-frame clones and misses some; the assay was immunoSEQ multiplex PCR. Here the sample spans some 200,000 clones, 75% to 85% being singletons. Sequencing was carried out using PBMCs. These receptors originate from a woman aged 45-60 years in good health and CMV-seropositive.

The chain uses TRBV28 and TRBJ2-5; 7 nucleotides match TRBD1. Looked up from germline, CDR1 is MDHEN and CDR2 is SYDVKM. This CDR3 is built from 14 residues. V was clipped by 7 bases and J by 5 bases; unmatched bases: 10. The CDR3 loop reads CASTPRGRGETQYF. The DNA of the CDR3 is TGTGCCAGCACCCCGAGGGGCAGGGGGGAGACCCAGTACTTC.

The gene calls are TRBV7-8 and TRBJ2-1; TRBD2 matches 8 bases. The CDR3 is made up of 14 amino acids. Germline V lookup: CDR1 SGHVS, CDR2 FQNEAQ. Trimming cost V 6 bases and J 1 base; bases outside gene matches: 2. DNA of the CDR3: TGTGCCAGCAGAACTAGCGGTTCCTACAATGAGCAGTTCTTC. Protein sequence: CASRTSGSYNEQFF.

The chain couples TRBV7-3 to TRBJ2-1, with 8 positions matching TRBD2. V lost 1 base and J lost 10; bases outside the gene matches: 3. CDR3 length: 13 amino acids. Germline CDR1 and CDR2: SGHTA and FQGTGA. CDR3 sequence: CASSLRLAREQFF. The CDR3 region has the DNA TGTGCCAGCAGCTTAAGACTAGCGAGAGAGCAGTTCTTC.

The chain uses TRBV18 and TRBJ2-3, with D unclear. The CDR3 spans 15 residues. CDR1 is KGHSH and CDR2 is LQKENI in the germline V gene. Trimming left V 5 bases short and J 4 bases short, with 16 bases between. CDR3 residues: CASSLDLFTADTQYF. The CDR3 DNA sequence: TGTGCCAGCTCATTAGATTTATTCACGGCAGATACGCAGTATTTT. Combining the CDR3 with reference TRBV18 and TRBJ2-3 gives the whole variable domain NAGVMQNPRHLVRRRGQEARLRCSPMKGHSHVYWYRQLPEEGLKFMVYLQKENIIDESGMPKERFSAEFPKEGPSILRIQQVVRGDSAAYFCASSLDLFTADTQYFGPGTRLTVL.

In this sample, this clone turned up once. The chain links TRBV5-1 to TRBJ2-1; 9 bases map to TRBD2. V dropped 4 bases and J dropped 2; count of bases not matched to a gene: 7. CDR3 length: 16 amino acids. In germline, CDR1 is SGHRS, CDR2 YFSETQ. CDR3 protein: CASSPDGGGAYNEQFF. The CDR3 nucleotides are TGCGCCAGCAGCCCGGACGGCGGGGGGGCCTACAATGAGCAGTTCTTC.

This clone was counted only a few times. V gene TRBV2 combines with J gene TRBJ1-5; 10 bases are a match to TRBD1. Trimming cost V 7 bases and J 1 base; bases outside gene matches: 7. The CDR3 loop spans 16 amino acids. Germline assignment: CDR1 SNHLY and CDR2 FYNNEI. CDR3 sequence reads: CASTGQGKPSNQPQHF. Written as DNA, the CDR3 is TGTGCCAGCACGGGACAGGGGAAACCCAGCAATCAGCCCCAGCATTTT.

This clone has a single count. At one boundary the junction diverges from the germline segment, which might be a read error. This specimen includes other DNA sequences encoding the same CDR3. This chain uses TRBV2 with TRBJ1-5; D ambiguous. The germline V gene has CDR1 SNHLY and CDR2 FYNNEI. This CDR3 has 15 amino acids. The CDR3 sequence: CASSAQALSNQPQHF. CDR3 DNA: TGCGCCAGCAGTGCCCAGGCCCTAAGCAATCAGCCCCAGCATTTT.

The V gene is TRBV28, the J gene TRBJ2-7; 9 positions match TRBD1. Looked up from germline, CDR1 is MDHEN and CDR2 is SYDVKM. The CDR3 runs to 15 residues. Trimming took 6 bases from V and 5 from J; bases not matched to a gene: 11. The CDR3 is CASSLTGGSSNEQYF. CDR3 sequence (DNA): TGTGCCAGCAGCCTCACAGGGGGCTCCAGCAACGAGCAGTACTTC.

This chain joins TRBV18 and TRBJ1-3; tentative D call: TRBD1 (6 bases). V shed 3 bases and J shed 0 bases, with 12 bases lying between them. Germline lookup yields CDR1 KGHSH and CDR2 LQKENI. This CDR3 contains 16 residues. This CDR3 is CASSPSQGISGNTIYF. The CDR3 DNA follows: TGTGCCAGCTCACCCTCGCAGGGGATCTCTGGAAACACCATATATTTT.

This rearrangement joins TRBV7-2 to TRBJ2-3; the match to TRBD2 covers 9 bases. V lost 3 bases to trimming and J lost 5 bases; unmatched junction nucleotides: 12. The V gene's germline CDR1 is SGHTA and CDR2 FQGNSA. The length of the CDR3 is 17 residues. CDR3 region: CASSFPVAAGGIDTQYF. The CDR3 region has the DNA TGTGCCAGCAGCTTTCCCGTTGCAGCGGGGGGCATAGATACGCAGTATTTT.

This chain joins TRBV6-6 and TRBJ1-4, with a tentative D call TRBD1 (5 bases). V dropped 2 bases and J dropped 6 bases, with 13 bases sitting between them. Per germline, CDR1 MNHNY and CDR2 SVGAGI (reference sequence). The CDR3 consists of 15 residues. The CDR3 spells CASSYGVGVDEKLFF. Here the CDR3 DNA reads TGTGCCAGCAGTTACGGGGTAGGGGTGGATGAAAAACTGTTTTTT.

This clone has a single count. This sequence joins TRBV15 and TRBJ1-4, with no clear D. Germline values: CDR1 LNHNV, CDR2 YYDKDF (reference sequence). The length of the CDR3 is 13 residues. Trimming took off 6 bases at V and 4 bases at J, with 9 bases between the two ends. Here the CDR3 DNA reads TGTGCCACCAGGGGCCCCGGTAATGAAAAACTGTTTTTT. Translated: CATRGPGNEKLFF.

Only a few counts were recorded for this clone. This chain joins TRBV5-1 and TRBJ1-4, with TRBD1 matching over 8 bases. The CDR3 totals 16 residues. The trim removed 0 bases at V and 2 bases at J, leaving 3 bases unmatched. The germline gives CDR1 SGHRS, CDR2 YFSETQ. CDR3 coding DNA: TGCGCCAGCAGCTTGGCTACAGGGGGGACTAATGAAAAACTGTTTTTT. It yields the protein CASSLATGGTNEKLFF.

V and J are TRBV2 and TRBJ2-1; 8 bases line up with TRBD2. The CDR3 loop spans 16 amino acids. J lost 10 bases, V lost 2 bases, and 13 bases had no gene match. Germline loops: CDR1 SNHLY, CDR2 FYNNEI. CDR3 amino acids: CASSEHEAGGGREQFF. DNA for the CDR3: TGTGCCAGCAGTGAACACGAGGCGGGGGGAGGGCGGGAGCAGTTCTTC.

This sequence joins TRBV9 and TRBJ2-3; 7 bases fit TRBD2. The CDR3 consists of 16 residues. Germline loops: CDR1 SGDLS, CDR2 YYNGEE. With V trimmed by 0 bases and J by 0 bases, 4 bases remained unmatched. CDR3 DNA sequence: TGTGCCAGCAGCGTAGGCGCGGGAGATAGCACAGATACGCAGTATTTT. Its protein product is CASSVGAGDSTDTQYF.

This rearrangement joins TRBV5-8 to TRBJ1-6; 8 nucleotides align to TRBD1. The CDR3 loop spans 17 amino acids. V was pared by 0 bases and J by 4 bases, with 6 bases of the junction left unmatched. Germline V gene data show CDR1 as SGHTS and CDR2 as YDEGEE. The CDR3: CASSLARQGWYNSPLHF. DNA for the CDR3: TGTGCCAGCAGCTTGGCCCGACAGGGGTGGTATAATTCACCCCTCCACTTT.

The chain links TRBV28 to TRBJ2-3; 8 bases are shared with TRBD1. Trimming cost V 3 bases and J 0 bases; bases outside gene matches: 8. This CDR3 is 17 amino acids long. CDR1 is MDHEN and CDR2 is SYDVKM in the germline V gene. CDR3 nucleotide sequence: TGTGCCAGCAGTTTCCAACCAGGACAGGGAAGCACAGATACGCAGTATTTT. Residues: CASSFQPGQGSTDTQYF.

The chain is built from TRBV28 and TRBJ1-4; 7 positions match TRBD1. This CDR3 comprises 15 residues. V dropped 3 bases and J dropped 4; count of bases not matched to a gene: 5. Germline assignment: CDR1 MDHEN and CDR2 SYDVKM. CDR3 region: CASSFRTGSNEKLFF. Here the CDR3 DNA reads TGTGCCAGCAGTTTTCGGACAGGCAGTAATGAAAAACTGTTTTTT.

The chain is built from TRBV10-3 and TRBJ1-1, with D tentatively TRBD1 (5 bases). This CDR3 has 14 amino acids. The germline gives CDR1 ENHRY, CDR2 SYGVKD. Trimming pared 7 bases from V and 1 base from J, leaving 13 bases between. CDR3 protein: CAITGGTGNTEAFF. DNA of the CDR3: TGTGCCATCACCGGGGGTACAGGGAACACTGAAGCTTTCTTT.

A few counts support this clone. The V and J genes are TRBV7-2 and TRBJ2-3, with 7 nucleotides matching TRBD2. The V and J ends lost 4 bases and 2 bases, in that order; junction bases with no gene match: 9. The CDR3 spans 16 residues. The V gene's germline CDR1 is SGHTA and CDR2 FQGNSA. The CDR3 loop is CASSSAFSGATDTQYF. The CDR3 region has the DNA TGTGCCAGCAGCTCTGCTTTCAGCGGGGCCACAGATACGCAGTATTTT.

Turning to this clone: The final CDR3 position lacks the conserved phenylalanine or tryptophan, pointing to a likely read error. No DNA is shown, since the ends of the CDR3 on it are uncertain; the CDR3 is the one TCRdb lists. The rearrangement joins TRBV28 to TRBJ1-1; TRBD1, the table's D call, lacks a check against the DNA. CDR1 and CDR2 (germline): MDHEN, SYDVKM. The CDR3 has 13 residues if both end residues are counted. The CDR3 spells CATAEGAGALEFE.

The V and J genes are TRBV7-9 and TRBJ2-1, with TRBD2 identical over 13 bases. The V gene's germline CDR1 is SEHNR and CDR2 FQNEAQ (reference sequence). This CDR3 is built from 16 residues. The ends lost 4 bases at V and 7 bases at J; junction bases unmatched: 7. Here the CDR3 DNA reads TGTGCCAGCAGCTCATGGACTAGCGGGGGTGGGAATGAGCAGTTCTTC. Translated: CASSSWTSGGGNEQFF.

The chain combines TRBV7-7 with TRBJ2-1; TRBD2 matches 12 bases. This CDR3 spans 14 amino acids. In germline, CDR1 is SSHAT, CDR2 FNYEAQ (reference sequence). Trimming took 1 base from V and 8 from J; bases not matched to a gene: 0. In DNA, the CDR3 is TGTGCCAGCAGCTTAGGACTAGCGGGAGATGAGCAGTTCTTC. This translates into CASSLGLAGDEQFF.

The chain combines TRBV28 with TRBJ2-7; a weak D match, TRBD1 (6 bases). Germline lookup yields CDR1 MDHEN and CDR2 SYDVKM. This CDR3 has 12 residues. The germline V and J ends were trimmed by 6 bases and 5 bases, with 11 bases remaining between them. CDR3 coding DNA: TGTGCCAGCAGGCACAGGGTAGACGAGCAGTACTTC. Its translation: CASRHRVDEQYF.

The chain uses TRBV10-1 and TRBJ2-2; D perhaps matches TRBD2 (5 bases). The CDR3 sequence is 14 residues long. Per the germline V gene, CDR1 is WNHNN and CDR2 is SYGVQD (reference sequence). The V end was cut by 3 bases, the J end by 5 bases, with 10 bases between. The CDR3 spells CASSDSTGTGELFF. The CDR3 DNA reads as TGCGCCAGCAGTGACAGTACGGGGACCGGGGAGCTGTTTTTT.

The V and J genes are TRBV10-2 and TRBJ2-3, with D uncertain. V was cut by 4 bases and J by 4 bases, with 6 bases left in between. The germline gives CDR1 WSHSY, CDR2 SAAADI. The CDR3 is 12 residues long. In DNA form, the CDR3 reads TGCGCCAGCAGTGCGCGGTCAGATACGCAGTATTTT. Translated, it gives CASSARSDTQYF.

V usage is TRBV6-4 and J usage is TRBJ1-1, with D possibly matching TRBD1 (6 bases). Germline V CDR1 and CDR2: MRHNA, SNTAGT. This CDR3 region has 13 residues. V was clipped by 4 bases and J by 3 bases, with 9 bases between them. The chain's CDR3 is CASSATGDTEAFF. The DNA for the CDR3 is TGTGCCAGCAGTGCGACAGGTGACACTGAAGCTTTCTTT.

This rearrangement joins TRBV11-2 to TRBJ2-2; tentative D call: TRBD2 (6 bases). This CDR3 contains 17 residues. V lost 0 bases to trimming and J lost 2 bases, with 13 bases between them. Germline lookup yields CDR1 SGHAT and CDR2 FQNNGV. CDR3 in DNA: TGTGCCAGCAGCTTAGATCGGCGGGGCGCCAACACCGGGGAGCTGTTTTTT. Its translation is CASSLDRRGANTGELFF. Full variable domain (outside the CDR3, taken from reference TRBV11-2 and TRBJ2-2): EAGVAQSPRYKIIEKRQSVAFWCNPISGHATLYWYQQILGQGPKLLIQFQNNGVVDDSQLPKDRFSAERLKGVDSTLKIQPAKLEDSAVYLCASSLDRRGANTGELFFGEGSRLTVL.